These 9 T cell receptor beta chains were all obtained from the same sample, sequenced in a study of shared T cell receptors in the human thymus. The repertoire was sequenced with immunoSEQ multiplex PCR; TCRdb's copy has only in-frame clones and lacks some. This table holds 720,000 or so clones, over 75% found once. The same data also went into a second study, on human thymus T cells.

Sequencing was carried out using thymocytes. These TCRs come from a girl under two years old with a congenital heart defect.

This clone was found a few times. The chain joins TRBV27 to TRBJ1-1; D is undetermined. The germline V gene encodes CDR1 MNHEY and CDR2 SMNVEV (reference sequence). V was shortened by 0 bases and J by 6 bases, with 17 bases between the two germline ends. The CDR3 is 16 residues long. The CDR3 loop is CASSLSITEEVSEAFF. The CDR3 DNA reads TGTGCCAGCAGTTTATCGATAACGGAGGAAGTGTCTGAAGCTTTCTTT.

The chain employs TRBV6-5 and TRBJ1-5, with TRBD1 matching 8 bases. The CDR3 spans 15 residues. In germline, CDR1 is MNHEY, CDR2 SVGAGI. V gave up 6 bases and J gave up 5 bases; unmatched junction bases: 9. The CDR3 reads CASRPTGVSYQPQHF. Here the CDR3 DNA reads TGTGCCAGCAGACCGACAGGGGTGAGTTATCAGCCCCAGCATTTT.

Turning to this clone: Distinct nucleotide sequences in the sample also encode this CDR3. CDR3 loop: CASSADRLNSPLHF. CDR3 nucleotide sequence: TGTGCCAGCAGTGCAGACAGGTTAAATTCACCCCTCCACTTT. This chain links TRBV27 with TRBJ1-6, with D possibly matching TRBD1 (6 bases). Germline assignment: CDR1 MNHEY and CDR2 SMNVEV (reference sequence). The CDR3 runs to 14 residues. V gave up 5 bases and J gave up 7 bases, with 12 bases separating them.

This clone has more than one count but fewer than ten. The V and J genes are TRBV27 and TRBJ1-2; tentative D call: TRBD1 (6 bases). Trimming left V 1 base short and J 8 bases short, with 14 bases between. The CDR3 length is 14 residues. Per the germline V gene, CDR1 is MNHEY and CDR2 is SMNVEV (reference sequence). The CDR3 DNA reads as TGTGCCAGCAGTTTATTACGGGGGGCCGACGGCTACACCTTC. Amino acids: CASSLLRGADGYTF.

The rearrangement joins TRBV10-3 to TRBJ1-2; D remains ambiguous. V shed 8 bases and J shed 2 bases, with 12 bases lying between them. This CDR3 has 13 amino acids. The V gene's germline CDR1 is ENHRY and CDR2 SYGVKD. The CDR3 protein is CAIGPATNYGYTF. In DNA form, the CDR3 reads TGTGCCATCGGGCCGGCCACGAACTATGGCTACACCTTC.

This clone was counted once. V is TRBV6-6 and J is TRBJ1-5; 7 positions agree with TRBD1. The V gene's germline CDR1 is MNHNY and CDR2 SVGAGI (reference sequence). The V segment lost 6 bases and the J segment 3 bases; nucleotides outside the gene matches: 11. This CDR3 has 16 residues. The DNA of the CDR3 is TGTGCCAGCAGCCTCGGACAGGAGACTTTCAATCAGCCCCAGCATTTT. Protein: CASSLGQETFNQPQHF.

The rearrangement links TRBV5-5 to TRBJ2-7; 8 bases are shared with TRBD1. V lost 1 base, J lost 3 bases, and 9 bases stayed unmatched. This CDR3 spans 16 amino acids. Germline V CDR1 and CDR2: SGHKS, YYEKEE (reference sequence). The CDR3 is CASSLTEDRDDYEQYF. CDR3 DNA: TGTGCCAGCAGCTTGACTGAGGACAGGGATGACTACGAGCAGTACTTC.

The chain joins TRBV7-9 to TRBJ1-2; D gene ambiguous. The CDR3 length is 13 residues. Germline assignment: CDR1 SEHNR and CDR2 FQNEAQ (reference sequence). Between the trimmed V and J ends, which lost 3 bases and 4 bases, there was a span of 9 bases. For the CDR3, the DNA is TGTGCCAGCAGCTTTGTAGCAGTCTATGGCTACACCTTC. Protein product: CASSFVAVYGYTF.

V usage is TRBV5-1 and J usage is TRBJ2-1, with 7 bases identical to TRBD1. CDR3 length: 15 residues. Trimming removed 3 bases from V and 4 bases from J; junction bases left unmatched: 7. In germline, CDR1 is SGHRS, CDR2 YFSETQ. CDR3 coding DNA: TGCGCCAGCAGCTATGGACAGGCTCGTTACAATGAGCAGTTCTTC. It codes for CASSYGQARYNEQFF.